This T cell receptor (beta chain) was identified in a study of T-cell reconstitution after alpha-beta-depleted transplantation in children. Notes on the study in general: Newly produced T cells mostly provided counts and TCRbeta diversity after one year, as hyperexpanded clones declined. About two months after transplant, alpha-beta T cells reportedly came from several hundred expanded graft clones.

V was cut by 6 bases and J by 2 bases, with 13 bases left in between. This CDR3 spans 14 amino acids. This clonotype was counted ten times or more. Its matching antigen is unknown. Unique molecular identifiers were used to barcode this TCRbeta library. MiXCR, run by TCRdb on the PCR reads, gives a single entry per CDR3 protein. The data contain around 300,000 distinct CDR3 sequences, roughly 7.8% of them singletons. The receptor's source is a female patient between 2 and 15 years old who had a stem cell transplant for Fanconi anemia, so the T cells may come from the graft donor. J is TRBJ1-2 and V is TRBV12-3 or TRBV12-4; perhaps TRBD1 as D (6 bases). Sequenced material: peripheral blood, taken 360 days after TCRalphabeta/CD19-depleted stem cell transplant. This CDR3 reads CASRGAGLNYGYTF. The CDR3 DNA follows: TGTGCCAGCAGGGGGGCAGGATTAAACTATGGCTACACCTTC.